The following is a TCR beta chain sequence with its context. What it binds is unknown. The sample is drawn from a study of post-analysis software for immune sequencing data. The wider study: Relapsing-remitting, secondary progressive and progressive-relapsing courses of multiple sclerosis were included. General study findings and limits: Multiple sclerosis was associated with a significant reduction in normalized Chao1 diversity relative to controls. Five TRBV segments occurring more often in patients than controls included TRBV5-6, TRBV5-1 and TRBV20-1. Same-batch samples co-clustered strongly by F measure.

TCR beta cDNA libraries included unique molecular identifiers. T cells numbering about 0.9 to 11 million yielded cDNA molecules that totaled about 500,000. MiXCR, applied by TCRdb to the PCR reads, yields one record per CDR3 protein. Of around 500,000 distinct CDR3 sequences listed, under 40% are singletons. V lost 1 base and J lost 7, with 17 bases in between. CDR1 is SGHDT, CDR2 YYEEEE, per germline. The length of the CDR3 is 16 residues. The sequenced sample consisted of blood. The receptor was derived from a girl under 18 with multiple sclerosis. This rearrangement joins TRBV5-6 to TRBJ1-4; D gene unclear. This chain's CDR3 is CASSLFSEVNGEKLFF. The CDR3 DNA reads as TGTGCCAGCAGCTTGTTCTCAGAAGTCAACGGTGAAAAACTGTTTTTT.